The next 11 T cell receptor beta chains were all read from a single sample in a study of identical twins. TCRdb fed the 5' RACE reads into MiXCR, producing one record per CDR3 protein. The profile shows a few hundred thousand distinct CDR3 sequences, just under 10% of them singletons. The sample was also reused in another study, on yellow fever vaccine responses in identical twins.

Material: PBMCs. These receptors all come from a woman aged 18-35 years in good health.

As to this clonotype: A single base separates this from a much larger clone, so it may be a read error. The CDR3 bases are TGTGCCAGCGGTCTCTTGCTGTCACCCCAAGATACGCAGTATTTT. Translating it yields CASGLLLSPQDTQYF. This chain uses TRBV3-1 with TRBJ2-3; D is unresolved. The CDR3 covers 15 residues. Trimming removed 8 bases at V and 5 bases at J, with 20 bases between. The V gene's germline CDR1 is LGHDT and CDR2 YNNKEL (reference sequence).

In nucleotides, the CDR3 is TGTGCCAGCAGTCCAAATGGACTAGCGCCTAACAATGAGCAGTTCTTC. Its protein is CASSPNGLAPNNEQFF. This chain links TRBV12-3 or TRBV12-4 with TRBJ2-1; 9 nucleotides line up with TRBD2. With V trimmed by 5 bases and J by 5 bases, 10 bases remained unmatched. The length of the CDR3 is 16 residues.

The chain links TRBV20-1 to TRBJ1-1, with D unclear. V was cut by 6 bases and J by 10 bases, with 9 bases left in between. In germline, CDR1 is DFQATT, CDR2 SNEGSKA (reference sequence). The CDR3 totals 9 residues. The CDR3 spells CSAMTGAFF. CDR3 coding DNA: TGCAGTGCAATGACCGGAGCTTTCTTT.

CDR3 nucleotides: TGTGCCAGCAGCCTGACAGGGTCCCTATCCTACGAGCAGTACTTC. Its translation: CASSLTGSLSYEQYF. The chain combines TRBV12-3 or TRBV12-4 with TRBJ2-7, with 7 bases lining up with TRBD1. The CDR3 is 15 amino acids. V was clipped by 6 bases and J by 1 base; unmatched bases: 9.

This clonotype was counted between two and nine times. The rearrangement links TRBV7-6 to TRBJ2-1, with 11 bases identical to TRBD2. The germline V gene encodes CDR1 SGHVS and CDR2 FNYEAQ. V shed 1 base, J shed 3 bases, and the junction held 5 bases outside the gene matches. CDR3 length: 17 amino acids. DNA for the CDR3: TGTGCCAGCAGCTTAGACCCCGGGACTAGCGGCTACAATGAGCAGTTCTTC. Residues: CASSLDPGTSGYNEQFF. The full variable domain, with the rest looked up from reference TRBV7-6 and TRBJ2-1, is GAGVSQSPRYKVTKRGQDVALRCDPISGHVSLYWYRQALGQGPEFLTYFNYEAQQDKSGLPNDRFSAERPEGSISTLTIQRTEQRDSAMYRCASSLDPGTSGYNEQFFGPGTRLTVL.

This clonotype was seen repeatedly, ten times or more. The rearrangement links TRBV20-1 to TRBJ1-2; no firm D call. Trimming left V 2 bases short and J 3 bases short, with 16 bases between. The CDR3 is 15 amino acids. CDR1 is DFQATT and CDR2 is SNEGSKA in the germline V gene (reference sequence). The CDR3 bases are TGCAGTGCTAGACTAATGGTACCCCAGGACTATGGCTACACCTTC. Its translation is CSARLMVPQDYGYTF.

The genes are TRBV6-6 and TRBJ2-1, with D uncertain. This CDR3 is built from 12 residues. The V gene's germline CDR1 is MNHNY and CDR2 SVGAGI (reference sequence). V was pared by 4 bases and J by 5 bases, with 6 bases between. This chain's CDR3 is CASSSINNEQFF. CDR3 DNA: TGTGCCAGCAGTTCCATCAACAATGAGCAGTTCTTC.

The chain recombines TRBV27 with TRBJ2-7; TRBD2 matches 8 bases. The CDR3 covers 17 residues. V lost 4 bases to trimming and J lost 2 bases; unmatched junction nucleotides: 13. Germline CDR1 is MNHEY and CDR2 is SMNVEV (reference sequence). The CDR3 DNA is TGTGCCAGCAGTTCCTCGTCTGATAGCGGGGAAACCTACGAGCAGTACTTC. It codes for CASSSSSDSGETYEQYF.

There are many counts of this clonotype. V usage is TRBV7-2 and J usage is TRBJ1-2; 8 nucleotides match TRBD1. The CDR3 has 13 amino acids. V was clipped by 5 bases and J by 7 bases; unmatched bases: 6. Germline V lookup: CDR1 SGHTA, CDR2 FQGNSA. For the CDR3, the DNA is TGTGCCAGCAGCCTAACAGGGGGAGGTGGCTACACCTTC. It yields the protein CASSLTGGGGYTF.

The chain carries TRBV3-1 and TRBJ2-1, with unresolved D. The V end lost 0 bases, the J end lost 0 bases, and 9 bases lay between the germline ends. This CDR3 is built from 16 residues. CDR1 LGHDT and CDR2 YNNKEL come from the germline V gene (reference sequence). The CDR3 protein is CASSQDKASSYNEQFF. The CDR3 DNA sequence: TGTGCCAGCAGCCAAGATAAGGCGTCCTCCTACAATGAGCAGTTCTTC.

This clonotype came up once. V and J are TRBV28 and TRBJ2-2; D assignment may be TRBD1 or TRBD2 (5 bases each). Trimming cost V 5 bases and J 2 bases, with 15 bases left between them. Per the germline V gene, CDR1 is MDHEN and CDR2 is SYDVKM. The CDR3 sequence is 16 residues long. CDR3 bases: TGTGCCAGCAGTGAGGGCCTGGACATAAACACCGGGGAGCTGTTTTTT. Its translation is CASSEGLDINTGELFF.